This TCR beta chain was sequenced during a study of glioma-infiltrating T cells after dendritic cell vaccination. Study as a whole: Autologous tumor lysate-pulsed dendritic cell vaccination was given between the early 2000s and the early 2010s.

The study, taken as a whole, reports: No direct clonality-survival link was found; a diverse polyclonal response may matter.

Deletions cut 2 bases from V and 0 bases from J, with 5 bases between. The CDR3 covers 14 residues. Germline V lookup: CDR1 SGHVS, CDR2 FQNEAQ. Comments on this clone: Its antigen is as yet unknown.

The time point is: after dendritic cell vaccination, including at tumor progression/relapse. Selection required adequate fresh-frozen tumor tissue plus more than two years' survival data. Using immunoSEQ multiplex PCR, the repertoire was profiled, and TCRdb retains in-frame clones only, with some absent. The table includes roughly 80,000 clones, over 75% detected once. The sample consisted of blood, taken after dendritic cell vaccination. The chain uses TRBV7-8 and TRBJ1-3; D not resolved. The source is a human donor with glioblastoma. The CDR3 loop reads CASSLLSSGNTIYF. For the CDR3, the DNA is TGTGCCAGCAGCTTATTGAGCTCTGGAAACACCATATATTTT.